The table lists the clone carrying this T cell receptor beta chain with a count of one. The sample is drawn from a study of T cell responses to AZD1222 COVID-19 vaccine. The data were produced by immunoSEQ multiplex PCR, yet TCRdb's version contains in-frame clones alone and is incomplete. Among around 78,000 clones, around nine tenths were seen once, and the ten largest hold over 3%. The analysis combined second doses at about 4 or about 12 weeks. Germline V gene data show CDR1 as SGDLS and CDR2 as YYNGEE. This CDR3 is built from 14 residues. V dropped 0 bases and J dropped 6; count of bases not matched to a gene: 1.

The sample in question was peripheral blood, obtained 28 days after the second AZD1222 dose. The sequence came from an adult who received the AZD1222 COVID-19 vaccine. The J gene is TRBJ1-1, the V gene TRBV9, with 11 bases matching TRBD1. The CDR3, as DNA: TGTGCCAGCAGCGTAGGGGGACAGGGGGCTGAAGCTTTCTTT. Protein: CASSVGGQGAEAFF.